This entry features one T cell receptor (beta chain) sequence. The antigen remains undetermined. These data belong to a study of blood T cells in healthy people across ages. Germline CDR1 reads DFQATT; CDR2 reads SNEGSKA (reference sequence). The CDR3 is 14 amino acids. The V and J ends lost 5 bases and 5 bases, in that order; junction bases with no gene match: 6. Alongside a J-beta primer mix, a sample-barcoded 5' primer served in a second PCR lasting roughly 6 to 11 cycles. The authors tagged each cDNA molecule using a template-switch adaptor with 12 random nucleotides. TCRdb re-analysed the 5' RACE reads in MiXCR, keeping a single row per CDR3 protein. The repertoire holds 800,000 to 900,000 distinct CDR3 sequences, with about 62% as singletons. Study observations and caveats: Getting older went along with TCR beta diversity per million T cells dropping roughly linearly.

This chain uses TRBV20-1 with TRBJ2-1; TRBD2 matches at 10 bases. The clonotype comes from a man aged 30 to 45 in good health. Source material: blood. This chain's CDR3 is CSAPLAGPNNEQFF. The CDR3 DNA follows: TGCAGTGCTCCACTAGCGGGGCCGAACAATGAGCAGTTCTTC.